The clone carrying this TCR beta chain was recorded at least ten times. The data belong to a study of blood T cell repertoires in COVID-19. Turning to the study itself: The United States, Italy and Spain were the sources of the acute and convalescent COVID-19 samples. T cells, B-cell-depleted T cells, or PBMCs supplied cDNA or gDNA.

A Seattle source enrolled patients during active infection and followed them longitudinally. Original processing methods: It was from reference gene primer amplification that nucleated cell counts were estimated. The repertoire was sequenced with immunoSEQ multiplex PCR; TCRdb's copy has only in-frame clones and lacks some. The V and J calls and clone size were taken over from that table, and D and trimming were inferred from the DNA. Of approximately 350,000 clones in the sample, 87% are singletons; the top ten hold under 6.5%. Unmatched junction bases numbered 11, after V lost 7 bases and J lost 7 bases. Per the germline V gene, CDR1 is SQVTM and CDR2 is ANQGSEA. This CDR3 has 13 amino acids.

This chain joins TRBV29-1 and TRBJ2-3, with 7 nucleotides matching TRBD2. This TCR was sampled from a woman in her forties or fifties with COVID-19, enrolled during active disease. Sequenced: peripheral blood. For the CDR3, the DNA is TGCAGCGCCCTCGGGGCGGGAGTAAATACGCAGTATTTT. Residues: CSALGAGVNTQYF.